This TCR beta chain is from a study of T cell changes during pregnancy in multiple sclerosis. Sequenced by immunoSEQ multiplex PCR; TCRdb stores in-frame clones only, minus some. The repertoire has approximately 69,000 clones, 85% to 95% of them found once; the top ten carry 2.1%. Germline V lookup: CDR1 MNHNS, CDR2 SASEGT. CDR3 length equals 13 residues. The V end lost 4 bases, the J end lost 7 bases, and 11 bases lay between the germline ends. This clone was found a few times. The receptor was isolated from a female donor in good health, enrolled as a control in a pregnancy study. The J gene is TRBJ1-5, the V gene TRBV6-1, with D possibly matching TRBD1 (5 bases). Sequenced here: peripheral blood, sampled in the second trimester of pregnancy. CDR3: CASSGQGKQPQHF. CDR3 bases: TGTGCCAGCAGTGGGCAGGGTAAACAGCCCCAGCATTTT.